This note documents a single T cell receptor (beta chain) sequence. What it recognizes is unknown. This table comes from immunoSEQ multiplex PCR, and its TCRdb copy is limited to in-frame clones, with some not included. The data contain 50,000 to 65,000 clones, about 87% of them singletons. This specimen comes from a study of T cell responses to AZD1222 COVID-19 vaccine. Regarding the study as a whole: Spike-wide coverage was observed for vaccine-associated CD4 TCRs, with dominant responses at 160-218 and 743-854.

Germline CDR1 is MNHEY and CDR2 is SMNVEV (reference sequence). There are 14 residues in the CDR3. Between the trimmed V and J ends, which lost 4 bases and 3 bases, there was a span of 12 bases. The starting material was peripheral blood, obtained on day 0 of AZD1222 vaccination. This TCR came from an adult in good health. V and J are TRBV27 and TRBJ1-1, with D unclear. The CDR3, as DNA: TGTGCCAGCAGTTCCCCCCGGGGTCACACTGAAGCTTTCTTT. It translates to CASSSPRGHTEAFF.